Below, 8 T cell receptor beta chains from the same sample are listed, as sequenced in a study of T cell changes during pregnancy in multiple sclerosis. Measured with immunoSEQ multiplex PCR; TCRdb has only the in-frame clones, and not every one. The sample has about 84,000 clones; 85% to 95% are singletons. Sequenced material: peripheral blood, taken in the second trimester of pregnancy. The receptors derive from a female donor in good health, enrolled as a control in a pregnancy study.

V and J are TRBV12-2 and TRBJ2-7; the table's D gene call, TRBD2, was not cross checked with the DNA. TRBV12-2 is a pseudogene segment. The CDR3 covers 13 residues. The CDR3 loop reads CASRLREEDEQYF. The CDR3 DNA is TGTGCAAGTCGCTTGCGGGAGGAAGACGAGCAGTACTTC.

The chain is built from TRBV30 and TRBJ2-1; 8 positions match TRBD2. This CDR3 is 14 amino acids long. Per germline, CDR1 GTSNPN and CDR2 SVGIG (reference sequence). Unmatched junction bases numbered 5, after V lost 5 bases and J lost 2 bases. The CDR3: CAWGPGLAYNEQFF. In DNA, the CDR3 is TGTGCCTGGGGCCCGGGACTAGCCTACAATGAGCAGTTCTTC.

This sequence joins TRBV5-4 and TRBJ1-3; 9 nucleotides match TRBD1. The length of the CDR3 is 13 residues. V shed 2 bases, J shed 8 bases, and the junction held 2 bases outside the gene matches. Germline-derived CDR1 and CDR2 are SGHNT and YYREEE (reference sequence). CDR3 sequence reads: CASSLQGADTIYF. The CDR3 DNA sequence: TGTGCCAGCAGCTTACAGGGGGCGGACACCATATATTTT.

The rearrangement joins TRBV28 to TRBJ1-1; D may be TRBD1 (6 bases). The CDR3 is 15 amino acids. V lost 5 bases and J lost 0, with 13 bases in between. Germline-derived CDR1 and CDR2 are MDHEN and SYDVKM. CDR3 in amino acids: CASSPETGVNTEAFF. For the CDR3, the DNA is TGTGCCAGCAGTCCAGAGACAGGAGTGAACACTGAAGCTTTCTTT.

This clone was detected only a few times. The J gene is TRBJ1-1, the V gene TRBV29-1; D possibly corresponds to TRBD1 (6 bases). Germline CDR1 reads SQVTM; CDR2 reads ANQGSEA. V lost 6 bases to trimming and J lost 3 bases, with 17 bases between them. CDR3 length: 14 amino acids. This CDR3 is CSVVKGGADTEAFF. The CDR3 DNA sequence: TGCAGCGTGGTGAAAGGGGGAGCAGACACTGAAGCTTTCTTT.

CDR3 loop: CASRTGGKETQYF. The CDR3 nucleotides read TGTGCCAGCAGGACAGGGGGCAAAGAGACCCAGTACTTC. The chain uses TRBV6-1 and TRBJ2-5; the match to TRBD1 covers 10 bases. The CDR3 runs 13 residues. CDR1 and CDR2 from the germline V gene are MNHNS and SASEGT. The junction had 1 base not matched to a gene; V was cut back by 6 bases and J by 3 bases.

J is TRBJ1-2 and V is TRBV7-9, with D possibly being TRBD1 (5 bases). Trimming stripped 5 bases from V and 4 bases from J, with 17 bases between. Germline CDR1 reads SEHNR; CDR2 reads FQNEAQ (reference sequence). The CDR3 is 15 residues long. CDR3 in amino acids: CASSPGYTWSYGYTF. The DNA for the CDR3 is TGTGCCAGCAGCCCAGGGTACACCTGGAGCTATGGCTACACCTTC.

Here the CDR3 reads CASSGKTSGLYEQYF. In DNA, the CDR3 is TGTGCCAGCAGTGGAAAGACTAGCGGACTCTACGAGCAGTACTTC. The chain uses TRBV27 and TRBJ2-7; the match to TRBD2 covers 9 bases. The germline CDR1 and CDR2 sequences are MNHEY and SMNVEV (reference sequence). V trimming: 5 bases; J trimming: 3 bases; junction bases outside the gene matches: 8. The CDR3 consists of 15 residues.